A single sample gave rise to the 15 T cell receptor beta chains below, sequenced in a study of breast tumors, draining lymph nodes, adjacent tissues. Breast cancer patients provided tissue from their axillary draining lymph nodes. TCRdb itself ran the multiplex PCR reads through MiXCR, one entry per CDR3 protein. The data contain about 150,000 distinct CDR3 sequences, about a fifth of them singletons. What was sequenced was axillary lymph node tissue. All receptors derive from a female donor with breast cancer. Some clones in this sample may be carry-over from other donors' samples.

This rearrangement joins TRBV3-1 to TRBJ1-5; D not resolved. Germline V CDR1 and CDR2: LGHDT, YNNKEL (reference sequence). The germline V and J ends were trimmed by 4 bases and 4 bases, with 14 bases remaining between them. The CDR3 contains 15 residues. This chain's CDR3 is CASSRSGVGNQPQHF. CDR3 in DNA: TGTGCCAGCAGCCGATCCGGGGTAGGGAATCAGCCCCAGCATTTT.

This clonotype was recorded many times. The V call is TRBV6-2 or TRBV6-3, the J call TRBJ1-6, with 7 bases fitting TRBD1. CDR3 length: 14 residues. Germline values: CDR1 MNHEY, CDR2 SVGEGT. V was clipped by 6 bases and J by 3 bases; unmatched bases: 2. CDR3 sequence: CASRGTDYNSPLHF. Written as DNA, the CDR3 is TGTGCCAGCAGAGGGACAGACTATAATTCACCCCTCCACTTT.

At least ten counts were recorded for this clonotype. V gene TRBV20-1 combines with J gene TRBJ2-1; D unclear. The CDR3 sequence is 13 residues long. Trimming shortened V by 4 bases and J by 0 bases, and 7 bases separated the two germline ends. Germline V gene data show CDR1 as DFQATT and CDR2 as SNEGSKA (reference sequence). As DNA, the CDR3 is TGCAGTGCTAATCCGGGCTCCTACAATGAGCAGTTCTTC. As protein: CSANPGSYNEQFF.

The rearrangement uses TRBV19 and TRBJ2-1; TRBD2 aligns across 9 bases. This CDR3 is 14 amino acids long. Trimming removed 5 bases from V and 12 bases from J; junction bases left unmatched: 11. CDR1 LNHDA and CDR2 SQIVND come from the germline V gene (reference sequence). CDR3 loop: CASSRPSGDYWQFF. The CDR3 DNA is TGTGCCAGTAGTCGCCCTAGCGGGGACTACTGGCAGTTCTTC.

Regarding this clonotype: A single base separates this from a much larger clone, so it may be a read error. DNA for the CDR3: TGTGCCACCTGGCCCTCTACGGCCAGGGAGCTGTTTTTT. It is translated as CATWPSTARELFF. The chain uses TRBV6-1 and TRBJ2-2; no clear D. Trimming shortened V by 10 bases and J by 9 bases, and 18 bases separated the two germline ends. This CDR3 comprises 13 residues. CDR1 and CDR2 (germline): MNHNS, SASEGT.

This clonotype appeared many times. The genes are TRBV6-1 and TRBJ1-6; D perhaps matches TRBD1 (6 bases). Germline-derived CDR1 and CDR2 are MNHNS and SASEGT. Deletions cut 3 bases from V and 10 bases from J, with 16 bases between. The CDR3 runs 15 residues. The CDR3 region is CASSDRGTSPSPLHF. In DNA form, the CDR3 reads TGTGCCAGCAGTGATAGGGGGACTTCACCCTCACCCCTCCACTTT.

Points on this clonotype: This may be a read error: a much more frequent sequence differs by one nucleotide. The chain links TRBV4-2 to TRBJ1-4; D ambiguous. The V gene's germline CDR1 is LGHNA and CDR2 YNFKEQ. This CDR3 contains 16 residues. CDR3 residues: CASSQVVGSSNEKLLF. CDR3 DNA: TGTGCCAGCAGCCAAGTCGTCGGCTCATCTAATGAAAAACTGCTTTTT.

In DNA, the CDR3 is TGTGCCAGCAGCCAAGGGGCAGGGGGAACTGCCGGGGAGCTGTTTTTT. Translating gives CASSQGAGGTAGELFF. The chain employs TRBV14 and TRBJ2-2; TRBD1 agrees at 7 bases. The ends lost 1 base at V and 6 bases at J; junction bases unmatched: 8. Germline loops: CDR1 SGHDN, CDR2 FVKESK. There are 16 residues in the CDR3.

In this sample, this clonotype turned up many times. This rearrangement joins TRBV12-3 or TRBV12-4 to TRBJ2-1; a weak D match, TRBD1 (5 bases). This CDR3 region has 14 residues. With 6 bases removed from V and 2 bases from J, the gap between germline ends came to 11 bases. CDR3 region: CASSDQGTYNEQFF. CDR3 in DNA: TGTGCCAGCAGCGACCAGGGAACCTACAATGAGCAGTTCTTC.

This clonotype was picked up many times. The CDR3 loop is CSAPFVGGDTQYF. Here the CDR3 DNA reads TGCAGTGCCCCCTTTGTCGGCGGAGATACGCAGTATTTT. This chain links TRBV20-1 with TRBJ2-3, with D unresolved. V was cut by 6 bases and J by 5 bases, with 15 bases left in between. Germline V gives CDR1 DFQATT, CDR2 SNEGSKA (reference sequence). This CDR3 spans 13 amino acids.

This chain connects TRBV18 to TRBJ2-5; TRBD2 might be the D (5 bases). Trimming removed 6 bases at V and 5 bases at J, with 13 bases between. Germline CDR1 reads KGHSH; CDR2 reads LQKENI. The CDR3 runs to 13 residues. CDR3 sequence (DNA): TGTGCCAGCTCCGCCGGGATTGGGGAGACCCAGTACTTC. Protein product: CASSAGIGETQYF.

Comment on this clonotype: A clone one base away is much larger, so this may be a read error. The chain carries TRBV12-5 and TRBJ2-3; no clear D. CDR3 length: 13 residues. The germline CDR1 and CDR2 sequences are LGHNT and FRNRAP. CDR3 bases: TGTGTTAGTGGTTTGGACGTGACAGATACGCAGTATTTT. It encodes CVSGLDVTDTQYF.

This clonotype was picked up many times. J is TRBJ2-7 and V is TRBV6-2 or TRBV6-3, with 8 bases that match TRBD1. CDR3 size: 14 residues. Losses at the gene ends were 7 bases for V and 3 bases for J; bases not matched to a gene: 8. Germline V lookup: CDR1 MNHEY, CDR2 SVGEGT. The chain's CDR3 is CASTIAGTGYEQYF. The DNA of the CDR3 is TGTGCCAGCACTATCGCCGGGACAGGCTACGAGCAGTACTTC.

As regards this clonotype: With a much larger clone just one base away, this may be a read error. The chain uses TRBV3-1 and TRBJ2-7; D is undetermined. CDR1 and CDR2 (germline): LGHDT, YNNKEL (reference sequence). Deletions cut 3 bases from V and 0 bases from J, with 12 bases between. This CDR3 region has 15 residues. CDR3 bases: TGTGCCAGCAGCCATGATTCGGACCACTCCTACGAGCAGTACTTC. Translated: CASSHDSDHSYEQYF.

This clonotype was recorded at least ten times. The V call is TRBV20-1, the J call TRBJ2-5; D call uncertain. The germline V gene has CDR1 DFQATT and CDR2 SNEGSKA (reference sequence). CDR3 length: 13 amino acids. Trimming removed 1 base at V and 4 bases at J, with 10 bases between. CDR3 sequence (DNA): TGCAGTGCTAGAGGACTCCCGGGAGAGACCCAGTACTTC. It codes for CSARGLPGETQYF.